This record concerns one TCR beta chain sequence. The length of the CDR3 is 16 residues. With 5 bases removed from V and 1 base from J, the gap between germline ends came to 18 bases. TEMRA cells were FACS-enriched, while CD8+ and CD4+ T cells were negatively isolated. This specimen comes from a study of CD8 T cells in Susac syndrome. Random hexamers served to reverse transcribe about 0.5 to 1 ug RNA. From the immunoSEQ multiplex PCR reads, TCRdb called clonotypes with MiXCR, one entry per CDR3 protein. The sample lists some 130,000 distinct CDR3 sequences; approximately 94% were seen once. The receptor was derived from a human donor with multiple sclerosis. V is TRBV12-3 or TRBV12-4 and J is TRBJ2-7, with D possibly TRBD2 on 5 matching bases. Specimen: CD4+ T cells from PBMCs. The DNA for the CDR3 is TGTGCCAGCAGTCCCTGGCTCGGCGGGCATTCCTACGAGCAGTACTTC. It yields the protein CASSPWLGGHSYEQYF.